Following are 28 T cell receptor beta chains from one sample sequenced in a study of radiotherapy plus CTLA-4 blockade in lung cancer. Clones were sequenced by immunoSEQ multiplex PCR, and TCRdb holds only the in-frame ones, with some missing. Of tens of thousands of clones in the sample, around four fifths are singletons; the top ten hold just over 0.8%. The source material was peripheral blood, sampled from a patient treated with radiotherapy plus ipilimumab. The receptors shown here come from a human donor with non-small cell lung cancer who had stable disease on radiotherapy plus ipilimumab.

The chain has TRBV9 and TRBJ2-1; 9 bases map to TRBD2. V shed 4 bases and J 5 bases; nucleotides not matched to a gene: 10. Germline V CDR1 and CDR2: SGDLS, YYNGEE. The CDR3 length is 16 residues. The CDR3 sequence: CASSRGGAGGDNEQFF. CDR3 coding DNA: TGTGCCAGCAGCCGCGGGGGAGCGGGAGGTGACAATGAGCAGTTCTTC.

The rearrangement joins TRBV5-1 to TRBJ2-7; D is perhaps TRBD2 (5 bases). V lost 0 bases and J 7 bases, leaving 14 bases between the germline ends. The CDR3 contains 14 residues. Germline values: CDR1 SGHRS, CDR2 YFSETQ. The CDR3 nucleotides are TGCGCCAGCAGCTTGGAAGGAGGAGTGAGTGAGCAGTACTTC. Amino acids: CASSLEGGVSEQYF. Full variable domain (missing parts from reference TRBV5-1 and TRBJ2-7): KAGVTQTPRYLIKTRGQQVTLSCSPISGHRSVSWYQQTPGQGLQFLFEYFSETQRNKGNFPGRFSGRQFSNSRSEMNVSTLELGDSALYLCASSLEGGVSEQYFGPGTRLTVT.

This clone was found once. DNA of the CDR3: TGTGCCAGCAGCCCTCTAGGGGGGTCCTACGAGCAGTACTTC. Protein product: CASSPLGGSYEQYF. J is TRBJ2-7 and V is TRBV7-2, with D perhaps TRBD1 or TRBD2 (6 bases each). The germline V gene has CDR1 SGHTA and CDR2 FQGNSA. The CDR3 totals 14 residues. V was shortened by 5 bases and J by 1 base, with 12 bases between the two germline ends.

J is TRBJ2-6 and V is TRBV2; TRBD1 matches at 7 bases. Looked up from germline, CDR1 is SNHLY and CDR2 is FYNNEI. The CDR3 is made up of 15 amino acids. Trimming removed 5 bases from V and 2 bases from J; junction bases left unmatched: 3. The CDR3 region has the DNA TGTGCCAGCAGTCCGACAGGGCCTGGGGCCAACGTCCTGACTTTC. Protein: CASSPTGPGANVLTF.

This chain connects TRBV27 to TRBJ2-3; D uncertain. The V and J ends lost 5 bases and 2 bases respectively, with 8 bases between them. The CDR3 runs to 13 residues. Germline V gives CDR1 MNHEY, CDR2 SMNVEV (reference sequence). The CDR3 is CASSPNHTDTQYF. CDR3 in DNA: TGTGCCAGCAGTCCGAACCACACAGATACGCAGTATTTT.

The gene calls are TRBV7-2 and TRBJ2-7; D is perhaps TRBD2 (6 bases). CDR3 length: 15 amino acids. V was clipped by 8 bases and J by 6 bases, with 23 bases between them. Germline CDR1 and CDR2: SGHTA and FQGNSA. This CDR3 is CASSGAGGIRGEQYF. CDR3 in DNA: TGTGCCAGCTCAGGAGCTGGGGGGATTCGGGGCGAGCAGTACTTC.

The CDR3 loop reads CASSQRLSGANVLTF. The CDR3 DNA reads TGTGCCAGCAGTCAGCGCCTCTCTGGGGCCAACGTCCTGACTTTC. This chain links TRBV2 with TRBJ2-6, with D unresolved. CDR3 length: 15 residues. Looked up from germline, CDR1 is SNHLY and CDR2 is FYNNEI. Trimming removed 5 bases at V and 0 bases at J, with 8 bases between.

This chain connects TRBV7-9 to TRBJ1-5; D uncertain. V was cut by 7 bases and J by 11 bases, with 21 bases left in between. There are 14 residues in the CDR3. Looked up from germline, CDR1 is SEHNR and CDR2 is FQNEAQ (reference sequence). The CDR3 DNA sequence: TGTGCCAGCACCCCCGGGGTGGTAGGCGAGGCCCAGCATTTT. This codes for CASTPGVVGEAQHF.

This clone was counted ten times or more. Written as DNA, the CDR3 is TGTGCCAGCAGCCAAACGATGGAGCAGTTCTTC. Protein sequence: CASSQTMEQFF. V and J are TRBV7-9 and TRBJ2-1; D gene uncertain. The CDR3 runs to 11 residues. Trimming cost V 5 bases and J 10 bases, with 9 bases left between them. The germline V gene encodes CDR1 SEHNR and CDR2 FQNEAQ (reference sequence).

In nucleotides, the CDR3 is TGTGCCAGCAGCTTCCCCGGACAGGCAAGTAACAATGAGCAGTTCTTC. Amino acids: CASSFPGQASNNEQFF. This sequence joins TRBV7-8 and TRBJ2-1, with 7 bases matching TRBD1. Germline CDR1 and CDR2: SGHVS and FQNEAQ. The CDR3 sequence is 16 residues long. V dropped 3 bases and J dropped 5; count of bases not matched to a gene: 10. The variable domain in full, with the rest retrieved from reference TRBV7-8 and TRBJ2-1, is GAGVSQSPRYKVAKRGQDVALRCDPISGHVSLFWYQQALGQGPEFLTYFQNEAQLDKSGLPSDRFFAERPEGSVSTLKIQRTQQEDSAVYLCASSFPGQASNNEQFFGPGTRLTVL.

This chain uses TRBV11-3 with TRBJ1-1; possible D gene TRBD1, 6 bases. The length of the CDR3 is 14 residues. The germline gives CDR1 SGHNT, CDR2 YENEEA. V shed 5 bases and J shed 1 base, with 11 bases lying between them. CDR3 loop: CASSSKTGNTEAFF. For the CDR3, the DNA is TGTGCCAGCAGCAGCAAGACAGGGAACACTGAAGCTTTCTTT.

This chain uses TRBV7-2 with TRBJ2-7; D not resolved. Trimming shortened V by 6 bases and J by 2 bases, and 17 bases separated the two germline ends. Germline assignment: CDR1 SGHTA and CDR2 FQGNSA. The CDR3 is 15 residues long. The CDR3 sequence: CASSRYPGAPYEQYF. CDR3 nucleotides: TGTGCCAGCAGTAGATACCCTGGAGCCCCCTACGAGCAGTACTTC.

The gene calls are TRBV29-1 and TRBJ2-7; D is undetermined. Trimming removed 4 bases at V and 0 bases at J, with 16 bases between. Germline CDR1 SQVTM, CDR2 ANQGSEA. This CDR3 has 15 amino acids. CDR3 nucleotides: TGCAGCGTTGCCCCCCCAGATGGAAGCTCCTACGAGCAGTACTTC. This gives the protein CSVAPPDGSSYEQYF.

The chain recombines TRBV5-4 with TRBJ2-7; TRBD1 aligns across 8 bases. The CDR3 runs to 15 residues. Trimming at V came to 7 bases and at J to 1 base, leaving 10 bases not matched to a gene. The V gene's germline CDR1 is SGHNT and CDR2 YYREEE (reference sequence). The CDR3 DNA sequence: TGTGCCAGCCAAATCTCCGGACAGGGATCCTACGAGCAGTACTTC. It yields the protein CASQISGQGSYEQYF.

This sequence joins TRBV7-2 and TRBJ2-3; 9 nucleotides align to TRBD2. Germline CDR1 reads SGHTA; CDR2 reads FQGNSA. The CDR3 totals 17 residues. Trimming at V came to 5 bases and at J to 1 base, leaving 10 bases not matched to a gene. The CDR3 protein is CASSPSFGGGGTDTQYF. The CDR3 nucleotides read TGTGCCAGCAGCCCTTCGTTCGGCGGGGGGGGCACAGATACGCAGTATTTT.

V is TRBV5-5 and J is TRBJ2-7; D is unclear. This CDR3 contains 12 residues. V lost 0 bases to trimming and J lost 4 bases, with 5 bases between them. Germline values: CDR1 SGHKS, CDR2 YYEKEE (reference sequence). The chain's CDR3 is CASSLGGYEQYF. CDR3 DNA: TGTGCCAGCAGCTTGGGAGGTTACGAGCAGTACTTC.

The chain carries TRBV6-6 and TRBJ1-3; D unresolved. This CDR3 is built from 14 residues. Germline CDR1 MNHNY, CDR2 SVGAGI (reference sequence). V shed 0 bases and J shed 1 base, with 4 bases lying between them. The CDR3 DNA reads TGTGCCAGCAGTTACTCGAAATCTGGAAACACCATATATTTT. Translation gives CASSYSKSGNTIYF.

This CDR3 is CASSEDRALRETQYF. The CDR3 bases are TGTGCCAGCAGTGAGGACAGGGCTTTACGGGAGACCCAGTACTTC. The V gene is TRBV6-1, the J gene TRBJ2-5, with 8 nucleotides matching TRBD1. The germline V gene has CDR1 MNHNS and CDR2 SASEGT. The CDR3 is made up of 15 amino acids. V was pared by 3 bases and J by 5 bases, with 8 bases of the junction left unmatched.

The genes are TRBV19 and TRBJ2-7, with 7 bases aligning to TRBD1. The V and J ends lost 3 bases and 3 bases, in that order; junction bases with no gene match: 8. Germline V lookup: CDR1 LNHDA, CDR2 SQIVND (reference sequence). The CDR3 contains 15 residues. The CDR3 loop is CASSMGQWTFYEQYF. The CDR3 nucleotides read TGTGCCAGTAGTATGGGACAGTGGACCTTCTACGAGCAGTACTTC.

The rearrangement uses TRBV6-5 and TRBJ2-3, with D perhaps TRBD2 (6 bases). The CDR3 loop spans 14 amino acids. V was trimmed by 2 bases and J by 2 bases, leaving 8 bases between them. Germline CDR1 MNHEY, CDR2 SVGAGI. The CDR3 spells CASSYREPTDTQYF. CDR3 DNA: TGTGCCAGCAGTTACCGGGAGCCCACAGATACGCAGTATTTT.

The chain uses TRBV18 and TRBJ2-5; no clear D gene. The CDR3 sequence is 13 residues long. Trimming cost V 4 bases and J 0 bases, with 6 bases left between them. The germline CDR1 and CDR2 sequences are KGHSH and LQKENI. The DNA for the CDR3 is TGTGCCAGCTCACGGGGTTACCAAGAGACCCAGTACTTC. It encodes CASSRGYQETQYF.

The V and J genes are TRBV11-2 and TRBJ2-5; possible D gene TRBD2, 6 bases. The CDR3 sequence is 14 residues long. CDR1 is SGHAT and CDR2 is FQNNGV in the germline V gene. V lost 6 bases and J lost 4, with 15 bases in between. In DNA, the CDR3 is TGTGCCAGCAGGGGGGACTCCCGCCCAGAGACCCAGTACTTC. This translates into CASRGDSRPETQYF.

This chain joins TRBV9 and TRBJ2-2; maybe TRBD2 (5 bases). The germline gives CDR1 SGDLS, CDR2 YYNGEE. The V end was cut by 4 bases, the J end by 1 base, with 14 bases between. The CDR3 is 16 amino acids. CDR3 sequence (DNA): TGTGCCAGCAGCTCCCGACCCGAGGGGAACACCGGGGAGCTGTTTTTT. It codes for CASSSRPEGNTGELFF.

The chain has TRBV6-6 and TRBJ1-6; 10 nucleotides line up with TRBD1. Unmatched junction bases numbered 3, after V lost 10 bases and J lost 6 bases. CDR1 is MNHNY, CDR2 SVGAGI, per germline (reference sequence). The CDR3 totals 13 residues. The DNA of the CDR3 is TGTGCCACCAGGGACAGGGGTAATTCACCCCTCCACTTT. It yields the protein CATRDRGNSPLHF.

This clone occurred a few times. This chain joins TRBV19 and TRBJ2-7, with TRBD1 as a possible D gene (5 bases). V was clipped by 3 bases and J by 2 bases, with 8 bases between them. CDR3 length equals 13 residues. Germline V CDR1 and CDR2: LNHDA, SQIVND (reference sequence). CDR3 sequence reads: CASSISRAYEQYF. The CDR3 bases are TGTGCCAGTAGTATTTCCAGGGCCTACGAGCAGTACTTC.

This rearrangement joins TRBV12-2 to TRBJ2-3; TRBD2 was called by the table and not checked on the DNA. TRBV12-2 is annotated as a pseudogene. The CDR3 is 20 residues long. This CDR3 is CASRLVVRASGRPSTDTQYF. The CDR3 DNA reads TGTGCAAGTCGCTTAGTGGTTCGAGCTAGCGGGCGACCTAGCACAGATACGCAGTATTTT.

V is TRBV11-3 and J is TRBJ2-2, with 9 bases fitting TRBD1. V shed 1 base and J 0 bases; nucleotides not matched to a gene: 0. CDR3 length: 16 residues. CDR1 SGHNT and CDR2 YENEEA come from the germline V gene. CDR3 sequence (DNA): TGTGCCAGCAGCTTAGGACAGGGGGCGAACACCGGGGAGCTGTTTTTT. This gives the protein CASSLGQGANTGELFF. The full variable domain, with the rest looked up from reference TRBV11-3 and TRBJ2-2, is EAGVVQSPRYKIIEKKQPVAFWCNPISGHNTLYWYLQNLGQGPELLIRYENEEAVDDSQLPKDRFSAERLKGVDSTLKIQPAELGDSAVYLCASSLGQGANTGELFFGEGSRLTVL.

The chain recombines TRBV27 with TRBJ2-3, with TRBD2 matching 9 bases. V lost 7 bases, J lost 1 base, and 3 bases stayed unmatched. Germline V gene lookup returns CDR1 MNHEY and CDR2 SMNVEV (reference sequence). The CDR3 runs to 14 residues. CDR3 DNA sequence: TGTGCCAGCAACAGCGGGGGGCGCACAGATACGCAGTATTTT. Translation: CASNSGGRTDTQYF.